A single sample is the source of the 3 T cell receptor beta chains below, sequenced in a study of T-cell reconstitution after alpha-beta-depleted transplantation in children (dated by TCRdb to the mid-2010s). In the paper's terms, the treatment or condition label means: allogeneic hematopoietic cell transplantation with graft depleted of TCRalphabeta T cells and CD19 B cells. The library was made by PCR. Sequencing relied on an Illumina HiSeq 2500. TCR libraries were prepared with molecular barcoding, using unique molecular identifiers to normalize TCRbeta repertoire quantification. The public reads were run again by TCRdb, first through fastp at Q25 and then through MiXCR, and only productive beta chains were kept. Every distinct CDR3 protein forms one entry, paired with its most common genes and DNA. This sample has about 200,000 distinct CDR3 sequences in its table, and roughly 6.3% of those were observed once. Just over 4.5% of the sample is in the top ten clones.

The sample in question was PBMCs, obtained before TCRalphabeta/CD19-depleted stem cell transplant. These receptors were collected from a girl less than two years old with combined immunodeficiency, due to receive a stem cell transplant.

J is TRBJ1-1 and V is TRBV19; D is undetermined. V was trimmed by 7 bases and J by 1 base, leaving 22 bases between them. Germline V gives CDR1 LNHDA, CDR2 SQIVND (reference sequence). The CDR3 totals 17 residues. CDR3 sequence reads: CASTPRGLVRGNTEAFF. In DNA, the CDR3 is TGTGCCAGTACCCCACGCGGGCTGGTCCGAGGGAACACTGAAGCTTTCTTT.

This clonotype came up a few times. V and J are TRBV12-3 or TRBV12-4 and TRBJ1-1, with D hard to call. Trimming left V 0 bases short and J 5 bases short, with 4 bases between. This CDR3 spans 12 amino acids. DNA of the CDR3: TGTGCCAGCAGTTTAGCCCAAACTGAAGCTTTCTTT. As protein: CASSLAQTEAFF.

Regarding this clonotype: At one end the junction does not follow the germline gene, possibly because of a read error. This chain joins TRBV4-2 and TRBJ2-7; no definite D call. The CDR3 is 13 residues long. The germline gives CDR1 LGHNA, CDR2 YNFKEQ. The CDR3 DNA follows: TGTGCCAGGAGCCTCGGACGGGCCTACGAGCAGTACTTC. Protein product: CARSLGRAYEQYF.